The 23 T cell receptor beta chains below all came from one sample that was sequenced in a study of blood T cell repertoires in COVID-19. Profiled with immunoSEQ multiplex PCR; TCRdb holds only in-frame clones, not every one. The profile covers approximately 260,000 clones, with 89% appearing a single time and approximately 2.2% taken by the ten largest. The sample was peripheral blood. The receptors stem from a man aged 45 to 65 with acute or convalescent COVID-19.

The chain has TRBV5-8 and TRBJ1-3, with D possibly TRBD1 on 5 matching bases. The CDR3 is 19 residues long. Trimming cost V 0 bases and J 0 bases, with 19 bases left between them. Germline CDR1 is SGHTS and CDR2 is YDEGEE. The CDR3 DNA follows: TGTGCCAGCAGCTTGGCCTGGAGGGGCCAGGGACTCTCTGGAAACACCATATATTTT. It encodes CASSLAWRGQGLSGNTIYF.

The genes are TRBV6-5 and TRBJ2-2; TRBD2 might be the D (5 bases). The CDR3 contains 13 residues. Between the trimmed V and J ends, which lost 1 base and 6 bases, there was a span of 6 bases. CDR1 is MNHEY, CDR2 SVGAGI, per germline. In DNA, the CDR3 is TGTGCCAGCAGTTACTTGGGAGCCGGGGAGCTGTTTTTT. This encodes CASSYLGAGELFF.

The CDR3 DNA reads TGTGCCATCAGTGTAGCGGGGGAGCCCTCCTACGAGCAGTACTTC. This translates into CAISVAGEPSYEQYF. The rearrangement uses TRBV10-3 and TRBJ2-7; the match to TRBD2 covers 9 bases. The CDR3 covers 15 residues. Germline CDR1 is ENHRY and CDR2 is SYGVKD. With V trimmed by 4 bases and J by 0 bases, 4 bases remained unmatched.

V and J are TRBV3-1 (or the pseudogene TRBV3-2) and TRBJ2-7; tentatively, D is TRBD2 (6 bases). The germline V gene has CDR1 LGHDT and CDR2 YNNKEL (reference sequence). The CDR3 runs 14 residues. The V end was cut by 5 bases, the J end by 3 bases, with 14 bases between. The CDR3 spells CASSVGTLGYEQYF. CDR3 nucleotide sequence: TGTGCCAGCAGCGTAGGGACTTTGGGCTACGAGCAGTACTTC.

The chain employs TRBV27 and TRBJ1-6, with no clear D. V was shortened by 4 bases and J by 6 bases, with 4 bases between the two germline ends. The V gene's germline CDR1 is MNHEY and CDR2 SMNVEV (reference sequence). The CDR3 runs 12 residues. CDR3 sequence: CASSWPNSPLHF. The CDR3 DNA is TGTGCCAGCAGTTGGCCTAATTCACCCCTCCACTTT.

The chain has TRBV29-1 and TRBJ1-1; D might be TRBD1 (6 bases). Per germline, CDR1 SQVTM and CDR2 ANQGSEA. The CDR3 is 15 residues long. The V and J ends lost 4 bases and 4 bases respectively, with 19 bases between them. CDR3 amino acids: CSVVRAGAGGTEAFF. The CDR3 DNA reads TGCAGCGTTGTAAGGGCAGGGGCTGGAGGCACTGAAGCTTTCTTT.

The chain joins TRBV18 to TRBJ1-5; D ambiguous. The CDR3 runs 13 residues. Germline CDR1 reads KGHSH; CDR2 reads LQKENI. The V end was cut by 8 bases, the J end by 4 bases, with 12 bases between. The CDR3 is CASVTGVNQPQHF. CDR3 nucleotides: TGTGCCAGCGTCACCGGGGTTAATCAGCCCCAGCATTTT.

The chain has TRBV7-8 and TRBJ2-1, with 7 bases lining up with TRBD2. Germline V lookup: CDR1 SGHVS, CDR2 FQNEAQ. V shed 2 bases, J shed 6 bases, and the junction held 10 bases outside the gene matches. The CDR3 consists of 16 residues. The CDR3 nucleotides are TGTGCCAGCAGCTTACCCGGGACTATGCCCCGCAATGAGCAGTTCTTC. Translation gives CASSLPGTMPRNEQFF.

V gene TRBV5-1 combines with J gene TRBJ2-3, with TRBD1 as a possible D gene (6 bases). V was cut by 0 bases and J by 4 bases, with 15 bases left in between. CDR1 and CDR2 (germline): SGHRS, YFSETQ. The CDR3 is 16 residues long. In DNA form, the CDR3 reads TGCGCCAGCAGCTTGGAGGGGGTTGGAGCGGCAGATACGCAGTATTTT. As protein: CASSLEGVGAADTQYF.

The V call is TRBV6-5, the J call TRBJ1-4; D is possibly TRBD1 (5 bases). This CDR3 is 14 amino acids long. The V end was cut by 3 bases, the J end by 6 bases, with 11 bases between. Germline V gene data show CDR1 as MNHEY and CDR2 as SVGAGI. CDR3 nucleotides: TGTGCCAGCAGTTATCAGGGACTCCATGAAAAACTGTTTTTT. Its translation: CASSYQGLHEKLFF.

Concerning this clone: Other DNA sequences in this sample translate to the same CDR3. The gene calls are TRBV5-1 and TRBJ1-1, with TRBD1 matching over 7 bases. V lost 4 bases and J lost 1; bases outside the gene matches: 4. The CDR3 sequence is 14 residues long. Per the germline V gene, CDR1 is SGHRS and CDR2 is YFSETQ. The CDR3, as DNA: TGCGCCAGCAGCCCGGGACAGCCGAACACTGAAGCTTTCTTT. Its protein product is CASSPGQPNTEAFF.

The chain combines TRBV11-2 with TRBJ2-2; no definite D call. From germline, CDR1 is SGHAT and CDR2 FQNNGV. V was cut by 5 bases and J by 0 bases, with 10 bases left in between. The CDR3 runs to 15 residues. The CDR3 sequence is CASSRRRSNTGELFF. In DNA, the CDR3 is TGTGCCAGCAGCCGCAGGCGATCGAACACCGGGGAGCTGTTTTTT.

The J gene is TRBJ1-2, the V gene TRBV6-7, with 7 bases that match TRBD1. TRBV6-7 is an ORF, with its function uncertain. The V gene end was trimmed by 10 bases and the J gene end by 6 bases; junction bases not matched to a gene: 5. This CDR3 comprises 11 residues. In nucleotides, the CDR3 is TGTGCCACCCGGGACAGAGATGGCTACACCTTC. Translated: CATRDRDGYTF.

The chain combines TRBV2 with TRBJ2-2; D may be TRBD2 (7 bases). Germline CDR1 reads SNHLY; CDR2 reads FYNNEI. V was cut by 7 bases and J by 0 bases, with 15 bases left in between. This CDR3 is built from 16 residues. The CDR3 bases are TGTGCCAGCATACTAGGGGGGGGCGCGAACACCGGGGAGCTGTTTTTT. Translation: CASILGGGANTGELFF.

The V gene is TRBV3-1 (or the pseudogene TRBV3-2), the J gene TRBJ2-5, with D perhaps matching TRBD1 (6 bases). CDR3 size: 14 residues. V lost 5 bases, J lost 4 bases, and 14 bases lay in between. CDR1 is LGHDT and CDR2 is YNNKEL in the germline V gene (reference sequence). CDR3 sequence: CASSEPGQIETQYF. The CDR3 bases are TGTGCCAGCAGCGAACCGGGACAAATAGAGACCCAGTACTTC.

The CDR3 spells CASSHRVTTDTQYF. For the CDR3, the DNA is TGTGCCAGCAGCCACAGGGTGACCACAGATACGCAGTATTTT. The gene calls are TRBV7-9 and TRBJ2-3, with D perhaps matching TRBD1 (6 bases). CDR1 and CDR2 (germline): SEHNR, FQNEAQ (reference sequence). The CDR3 consists of 14 residues. V was trimmed by 5 bases and J by 2 bases, leaving 11 bases between them. Combining the CDR3 with reference TRBV7-9 and TRBJ2-3 gives the whole variable domain DTGVSQNPRHKITKRGQNVTFRCDPISEHNRLYWYRQTLGQGPEFLTYFQNEAQLEKSRLLSDRFSAERPKGSFSTLEIQRTEQGDSAMYLCASSHRVTTDTQYFGPGTRLTVL.

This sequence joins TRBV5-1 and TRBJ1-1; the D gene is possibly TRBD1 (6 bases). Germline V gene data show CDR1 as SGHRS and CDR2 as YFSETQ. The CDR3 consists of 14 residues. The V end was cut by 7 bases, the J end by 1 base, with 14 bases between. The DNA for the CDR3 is TGCGCCAGCCGAGTGCAGGGGTGGAACACTGAAGCTTTCTTT. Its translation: CASRVQGWNTEAFF.

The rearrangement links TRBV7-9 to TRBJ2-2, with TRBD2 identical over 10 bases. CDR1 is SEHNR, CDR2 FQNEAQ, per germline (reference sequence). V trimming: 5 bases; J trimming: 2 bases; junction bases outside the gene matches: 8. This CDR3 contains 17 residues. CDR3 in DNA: TGTGCCAGCAGCCCTGGTAGCGGGGGGTTCAACACCGGGGAGCTGTTTTTT. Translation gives CASSPGSGGFNTGELFF.

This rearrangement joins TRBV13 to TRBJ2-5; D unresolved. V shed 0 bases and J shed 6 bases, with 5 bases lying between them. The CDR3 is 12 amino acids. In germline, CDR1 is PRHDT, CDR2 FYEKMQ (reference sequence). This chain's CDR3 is CASSLGIQTQYF. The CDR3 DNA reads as TGTGCCAGCAGCTTAGGCATCCAGACCCAGTACTTC.

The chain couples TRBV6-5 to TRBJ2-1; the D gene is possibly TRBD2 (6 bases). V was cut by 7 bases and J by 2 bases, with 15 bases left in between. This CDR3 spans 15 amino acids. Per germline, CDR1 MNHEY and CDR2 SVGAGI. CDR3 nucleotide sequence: TGTGCCAGCACCTACGGCGGGGTTGCCTACAATGAGCAGTTCTTC. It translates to CASTYGGVAYNEQFF.

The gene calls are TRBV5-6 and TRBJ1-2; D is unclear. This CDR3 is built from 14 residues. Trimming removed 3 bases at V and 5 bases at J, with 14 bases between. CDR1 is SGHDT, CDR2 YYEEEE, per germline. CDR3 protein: CASSSSTSRYGYTF. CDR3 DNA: TGTGCCAGCAGCTCCTCGACATCCCGGTATGGCTACACCTTC.

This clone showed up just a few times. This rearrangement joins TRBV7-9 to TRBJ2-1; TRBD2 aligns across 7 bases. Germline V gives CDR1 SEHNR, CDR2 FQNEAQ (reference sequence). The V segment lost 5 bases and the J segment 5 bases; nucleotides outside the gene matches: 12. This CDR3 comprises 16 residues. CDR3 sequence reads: CASSREVLATNNEQFF. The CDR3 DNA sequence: TGTGCCAGCAGCCGAGAGGTACTAGCGACCAACAATGAGCAGTTCTTC.

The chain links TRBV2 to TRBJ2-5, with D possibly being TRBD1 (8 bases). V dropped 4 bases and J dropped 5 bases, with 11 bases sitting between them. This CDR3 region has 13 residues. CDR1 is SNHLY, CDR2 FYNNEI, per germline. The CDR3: CASSAQGGETQYF. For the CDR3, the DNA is TGTGCCAGCAGTGCACAGGGGGGGGAGACCCAGTACTTC.